One and the same sample provided the 3 T cell receptor beta chains below, sequenced in a study of breast tumors, draining lymph nodes, adjacent tissues. TCRdb called the multiplex PCR reads again in MiXCR, with one record for every CDR3 protein. The sample includes 130,000 or so distinct CDR3 sequences, around a third of them seen just once. The lymph nodes were axillary draining lymph nodes from breast cancer patients. Sequenced sample: axillary lymph node tissue. The receptors originated from a female donor with breast cancer. Some clones in this sample may be carry-over from other donors' samples.

This chain connects TRBV7-3 to TRBJ2-1, with D unresolved. There are 14 residues in the CDR3. Germline CDR1 and CDR2: SGHTA and FQGTGA. V was pared by 5 bases and J by 2 bases, with 10 bases between. The CDR3 DNA follows: TGTGCCAGCAGCCCTAAGGCCGCCTACAATGAGCAGTTCTTC. Translation gives CASSPKAAYNEQFF. The full variable domain, with the rest looked up from reference TRBV7-3 and TRBJ2-1, is GAGVSQTPSNKVTEKGKYVELRCDPISGHTALYWYRQSLGQGPEFLIYFQGTGAADDSGLPNDRFFAVRPEGSVSTLKIQRTERGDSAVYLCASSPKAAYNEQFFGPGTRLTVL.

This clonotype was seen repeatedly, ten times or more. V usage is TRBV5-1 and J usage is TRBJ2-1; TRBD1 aligns across 7 bases. The ends lost 4 bases at V and 5 bases at J; junction bases unmatched: 9. The CDR3 has 15 residues. Germline V CDR1 and CDR2: SGHRS, YFSETQ. The CDR3 sequence: CASSPGDRANNEQFF. CDR3 bases: TGCGCCAGCAGCCCTGGCGACAGGGCCAACAATGAGCAGTTCTTC. The variable domain in full, with the rest retrieved from reference TRBV5-1 and TRBJ2-1, is KAGVTQTPRYLIKTRGQQVTLSCSPISGHRSVSWYQQTPGQGLQFLFEYFSETQRNKGNFPGRFSGRQFSNSRSEMNVSTLELGDSALYLCASSPGDRANNEQFFGPGTRLTVL.

This clonotype was seen many times. J is TRBJ2-2 and V is TRBV4-2, with D unclear. In germline, CDR1 is LGHNA, CDR2 YNFKEQ. V was cut by 2 bases and J by 4 bases, with 8 bases left in between. CDR3 length: 14 residues. This CDR3 reads CASSQPQSTGELFF. DNA for the CDR3: TGTGCCAGCAGCCAACCCCAGAGCACCGGGGAGCTGTTTTTT.